Sequencing of this T cell receptor beta chain was carried out in a study of cytomegalovirus exposure and HLA in healthy donors. PCR used 60 Vbeta primers and 13 Jbeta primers. The assay was immunoSEQ multiplex PCR, and TCRdb's table has in-frame clones only and misses some. The sample lists some 130,000 clones, 60% to 75% occurring once. This CDR3 spans 16 amino acids. V lost 2 bases to trimming and J lost 5 bases, with 19 bases between them. The germline gives CDR1 LGHNA, CDR2 YSLEER. Sequenced material: PBMCs. The V and J genes are TRBV4-3 and TRBJ2-7, with D possibly being TRBD1 (6 bases). This receptor was obtained from a human donor in good health. As DNA, the CDR3 is TGCGCCAGCAGCCAACCACCGACAGGCCCTTTGAACGAGCAGTACTTC. It yields the protein CASSQPPTGPLNEQYF.